This entry concerns a single TCR beta chain. What it recognizes is unknown. Evenly divided among several immunoSEQ plates was the genomic DNA of each subset. Using immunoSEQ multiplex PCR, the repertoire was profiled, and TCRdb retains in-frame clones only, with some absent. The data contain nearly 600,000 clones, 95% to 96% of them singletons. Terminally differentiated effector memory CD45RA+ cells were excluded from the naive CD8 cells, which were CD45RO-negative and positively selected for CCR7. The data are from a study of shared clonotypes between healthy human individuals. Findings and caveats of the study: Sampling covered blood only; tissue repertoires likely differ. With a few donors compared, 4% to 5.5% of naive CD4 clonotypes were shared.

CDR3 length: 17 residues. Trimming pared 0 bases from V and 4 bases from J, leaving 16 bases between. Germline V gene data show CDR1 as MGHRA and CDR2 as YSYEKL. This sequence originates from a woman aged 25 to 39 in good health. Material: naive CD8+ T cells sorted from blood. The V and J genes are TRBV4-1 and TRBJ1-3, with a weak D call TRBD1 (5 bases). CDR3 sequence reads: CASSQDPPGTSGNTIYF. The DNA for the CDR3 is TGCGCCAGCAGCCAAGATCCTCCCGGGACTTCAGGAAACACCATATATTTT.